A selection of T cell receptor beta chains follows, all from one sample in a study of blood T cell repertoires in COVID-19. Sequenced by immunoSEQ multiplex PCR; TCRdb stores in-frame clones only, minus some. The repertoire holds around 250,000 clones, more than 70% seen once, with around 6% in the top ten. Sequenced sample: peripheral blood. Every receptor here comes from a man older than 75 with acute or convalescent COVID-19. CDR3s include the opening cysteine and the closing phenylalanine or tryptophan. D genes are given only for firm matches. Clone size appears in some rows only: once, few, many, or a class for an expanded clone.

D	V	J	size	CDR3	DNA
TRBD2	TRBV5-4	TRBJ2-7	NA	CASSSAGKSSYEQYF	TGTGCCAGCAGCTCAGCGGGGAAGTCTTCCTACGAGCAGTACTTC
TRBD2	TRBV11-3	TRBJ2-7	NA	CASSANSGDYEQYF	TGTGCCAGCAGCGCCAACAGCGGGGATTACGAGCAGTACTTC
TRBD2	TRBV18	TRBJ2-3	NA	CASSPPRGADTQYF	TGTGCCAGCTCACCACCGCGGGGGGCTGATACGCAGTATTTT
NA	TRBV30	TRBJ1-2	NA	CALRRQNPNYGYTF	TGTGCCTTGCGAAGACAGAATCCAAACTATGGCTACACCTTC
TRBD1	TRBV2	TRBJ2-7	NA	CASRNSRDRGHEQYF	TGTGCCAGCCGGAATTCCCGGGACAGGGGGCACGAGCAGTACTTC
NA	TRBV23-1	TRBJ1-4	NA	CASSRLRFRDIEEKLFF	TGCGCCAGCAGCCGATTAAGATTCCGGGACATAGAGGAAAAACTGTTTTTT
NA	TRBV9	TRBJ2-6	few	CASSASPREAGANVLTF	TGTGCCAGCAGCGCCAGCCCCAGGGAGGCTGGGGCCAACGTCCTGACTTTC
NA	TRBV7-2	TRBJ2-2	NA	CASSLLGGPNTGELFF	TGTGCCAGCAGCTTATTGGGGGGTCCGAACACCGGGGAGCTGTTTTTT
NA	TRBV28	TRBJ2-7	NA	CASSLSNYEQYF	TGTGCCAGCAGTTTGTCCAACTACGAGCAGTACTTC
TRBD1	TRBV7-9	TRBJ1-4	NA	CASSWGTGLNSLFF	TGTGCCAGCAGCTGGGGGACAGGACTAAATTCGCTGTTTTTT
TRBD1	TRBV2	TRBJ1-2	NA	CASGQVNYGYTF	TGTGCCAGCGGACAGGTTAACTATGGCTACACCTTC
NA	TRBV9	TRBJ1-5	NA	CASSAGEGRKGNQPQHF	TGTGCCAGCAGCGCGGGGGAGGGGCGGAAGGGTAATCAGCCCCAGCATTTT
TRBD2	TRBV4-1	TRBJ2-1	NA	CASSQGLAGSYNEQFF	TGCGCCAGCAGCCAAGGGTTAGCGGGCTCCTACAATGAGCAGTTCTTC
NA	TRBV30	TRBJ1-2	NA	CAWARDTIGGYTF	TGTGCCTGGGCGAGAGACACGATCGGCGGCTACACCTTC
NA	TRBV29-1	TRBJ1-1	NA	CSVQAGAAEAFF	TGCAGCGTCCAGGCGGGGGCCGCGGAAGCTTTCTTT
TRBD1	TRBV2	TRBJ1-6	NA	CASRETGVNSPLHF	TGTGCCAGCAGAGAGACAGGGGTGAATTCACCCCTCCACTTT
TRBD2	TRBV3-1/TRBV3-2	TRBJ2-2	few	CASSYRGVDTGELFF	TGTGCCAGCAGCTACCGGGGGGTCGACACCGGGGAGCTGTTTTTT
NA	TRBV4-1	TRBJ2-7	NA	CASSQDWGPYEQYF	TGCGCCAGCAGCCAAGATTGGGGGCCCTACGAGCAGTACTTC
NA	TRBV6-2/TRBV6-3	TRBJ1-4	NA	CASSGQWELFF	TGTGCCAGCAGTGGGCAGTGGGAACTGTTTTTT
NA	TRBV30	TRBJ2-1	NA	CAWTSSSYNEQFF	TGTGCCTGGACTTCGAGCTCCTACAATGAGCAGTTCTTC
NA	TRBV29-1	TRBJ1-1	NA	CSVGRMNTEAFF	TGCAGCGTTGGCAGGATGAACACTGAAGCTTTCTTT
TRBD2	TRBV5-1	TRBJ2-7	NA	CASSLGSGSAYEQYF	TGCGCCAGCAGCTTGGGTAGCGGGAGTGCCTACGAGCAGTACTTC
NA	TRBV27	TRBJ2-7	NA	CASSPGYPGAYEQYF	TGTGCCAGCAGTCCCGGGTACCCGGGGGCCTACGAGCAGTACTTC
TRBD2	TRBV9	TRBJ2-1	NA	CASRPLAGGTGEQFF	TGTGCCAGCAGACCACTAGCGGGGGGTACGGGTGAGCAGTTCTTC
NA	TRBV6-5	TRBJ2-7	NA	CASSYSSGNSYEQYF	TGTGCCAGCAGTTACTCTTCAGGGAACTCCTACGAGCAGTACTTC
NA	TRBV7-2	TRBJ1-1	NA	CASRPGRNTEAFF	TGTGCCAGCAGGCCTGGGCGGAACACTGAAGCTTTCTTT
NA	TRBV5-5	TRBJ2-4	NA	CASSVAALAKNIQYF	TGTGCCAGCAGCGTAGCCGCACTAGCCAAAAACATTCAGTACTTC
NA	TRBV27	TRBJ1-6	few	CASSFGQIYNSPLHF	TGTGCCAGCAGTTTTGGGCAGATCTATAATTCACCCCTCCACTTT
NA	TRBV7-3	TRBJ2-3	NA	CASSLDGSSTDTQYF	TGTGCCAGCAGCTTGGACGGGAGTAGCACAGATACGCAGTATTTT
TRBD2	TRBV29-1	TRBJ2-1	NA	CSVEKIPGLAGSSYNEQFF	TGCAGCGTTGAGAAAATACCGGGACTAGCGGGGAGCTCCTACAATGAGCAGTTCTTC
NA	TRBV15	TRBJ2-5	NA	CATSRGLRDQYF	TGTGCCACCAGCAGAGGCCTACGGGACCAGTACTTC
TRBD2	TRBV5-1	TRBJ2-5	NA	CASSLEASGRGGQETQYF	TGCGCCAGCAGCTTGGAGGCTAGCGGGAGAGGGGGGCAAGAGACCCAGTACTTC
TRBD1	TRBV10-2	TRBJ1-3	NA	CASSESGQGAGNTIYF	TGCGCCAGCAGTGAGTCGGGACAGGGCGCTGGAAACACCATATATTTT
TRBD2	TRBV11-1	TRBJ2-4	NA	CASSQGTSRLSNIQYF	TGTGCCAGCAGCCAAGGGACTAGCAGGTTGTCAAACATTCAGTACTTC
TRBD1	TRBV6-5	TRBJ1-2	NA	CASYPGQGVGGYTF	TGTGCCAGTTACCCTGGACAGGGGGTAGGCGGCTACACCTTC
NA	TRBV2	TRBJ1-1	few	CASSEIEYTEAFF	TGTGCCAGCAGTGAAATTGAGTACACTGAAGCTTTCTTT
TRBD1	TRBV6-4	TRBJ2-1	NA	CASSVDFTTGLGNEQFF	TGTGCCAGCAGTGTCGACTTCACGACAGGGCTAGGCAATGAGCAGTTCTTC
NA	TRBV28	TRBJ1-5	few	CASTSRTPNQPQHF	TGTGCCAGCACCTCAAGGACTCCCAATCAGCCCCAGCATTTT
TRBD1	TRBV5-6	TRBJ1-3	few	CASSLSGTGTGNTIYF	TGTGCCAGCAGCCTCTCCGGGACAGGGACGGGAAACACCATATATTTT
TRBD2	TRBV3-1/TRBV3-2	TRBJ2-5	NA	CASSPGLAGSRGETQYF	TGTGCCAGCAGCCCGGGACTAGCGGGTAGCAGAGGAGAGACCCAGTACTTC
TRBD1	TRBV2	TRBJ1-6	NA	CASSPRTGLGSPLHF	TGTGCCAGCAGTCCCCGGACAGGGCTGGGGTCACCCCTCCACTTT
TRBD2	TRBV5-1	TRBJ2-5	NA	CASSVTGGPGETQYF	TGCGCCAGCAGCGTCACGGGAGGGCCAGGAGAGACCCAGTACTTC
NA	TRBV5-1	TRBJ1-6	NA	CASSLEAAGSPLHF	TGCGCCAGCAGCTTGGAAGCCGCGGGATCACCCCTCCACTTT
TRBD1	TRBV27	TRBJ1-2	NA	CASSPAGQGGYGYTF	TGTGCCAGCAGTCCAGCTGGACAGGGGGGATATGGCTACACCTTC
TRBD1	TRBV6-5	TRBJ1-2	NA	CASRSGTGTYGYTF	TGTGCCAGCAGATCCGGGACAGGGACCTATGGCTACACCTTC
TRBD2	TRBV15	TRBJ2-1	NA	CATSRGSGRASKEQFF	TGTGCCACCAGCAGGGGTAGCGGGAGGGCCTCAAAGGAGCAGTTCTTC